This T cell receptor (beta chain) originates from a study of T cell repertoires in cytomegalovirus infection (dated by TCRdb to between 2018 and 2021). About the study as a whole: Because public TCR beta signatures pointed to carriage of CMV infection together with the matching HLA type, the HLA type of each donor mattered for the analysis.

In regard to this clonotype: What this receptor recognizes is not known. A much larger clone differs by one base, so this may be a read error.

The full study reports these points: Carriers of CMV infection plus the relevant HLA type were discriminated by the cumulative frequency of public TCR beta family members in the study cohort and in an independent roughly 400-donor cohort. In the ex vivo response, HLA-C-restricted CMV-specific TCR beta clonotypes were dominant, and in two of eight donors the single most frequent clonotype came from this HLA-C-restricted group.

The data were produced on an Illumina HiSeq 1500. Starting from the raw public reads, TCRdb applied fastp trimming at Q25, assembled clones with MiXCR and retained in-frame beta chains. Entries that share a CDR3 protein sequence are merged under the most common genes and DNA. This sample has roughly 140,000 distinct CDR3 sequences in its table, and around a quarter of those were observed once. Clones ranked in the top ten supply approximately 11% of the sample. V loses 0 bases, J loses 6 bases, and the germline ends lie 6 bases apart. The germline V gene specifies SGHTA as CDR1 and FQGNSA as CDR2. Reading from cysteine to phenylalanine, the CDR3 counts 13 amino acids. The read is trimmed to its CDR3 DNA, 39 bases read in frame from base 1.

This TCR derives from a human donor in good health (CMV status not recorded). Some clones in this sample may be carry-over from other donors' samples. The specimen sequenced was PBMCs. The V gene is TRBV7-2 and the J gene is TRBJ1-3, with an unclear D gene assignment. The nucleotide sequence is TGTGCCAGCAGCTTAGCAGACCCAAACACCATATATTTT. Its product reads: CASSLADPNTIYF. Reference TRBV7-2 and TRBJ1-3 proteins supply the regions before and after the CDR3; the full variable domain is: GAGVSQSPSNKVTEKGKDVELRCDPISGHTALYWYRQSLGQGLEFLIYFQGNSAPDKSGLPSDRFSAERTGGSVSTLTIQRTQQEDSAVYLCASSLADPNTIYFGEGSWLTVV.